This TCR beta chain came from a study of blood T cell repertoires in COVID-19. The study assigned cohorts using participant-reported clinical history. Original processing methods: Reference gene primer amplification yielded estimated nucleated cell counts. Some clones are missing from TCRdb's copy, which holds only in-frame ones; the method was immunoSEQ multiplex PCR. V and J calls and clone size come straight from that table; D and trimming were deduced from the DNA. The sample consists of some 320,000 clones, 70% to 90% of them appearing once. The V gene's germline CDR1 is SGHNT and CDR2 YYREEE (reference sequence). This CDR3 contains 13 residues. Deletions cut 0 bases from V and 5 bases from J, with 8 bases between.

V usage is TRBV5-4 and J usage is TRBJ2-5; D gene unclear. The sample consisted of PBMCs or T cells enriched from blood (not recorded which). The sequence was obtained from a woman in her thirties who had recovered from COVID-19. This CDR3 is CASSLAGVETQYF. The DNA of the CDR3 is TGTGCCAGCAGCTTGGCAGGCGTGGAGACCCAGTACTTC.